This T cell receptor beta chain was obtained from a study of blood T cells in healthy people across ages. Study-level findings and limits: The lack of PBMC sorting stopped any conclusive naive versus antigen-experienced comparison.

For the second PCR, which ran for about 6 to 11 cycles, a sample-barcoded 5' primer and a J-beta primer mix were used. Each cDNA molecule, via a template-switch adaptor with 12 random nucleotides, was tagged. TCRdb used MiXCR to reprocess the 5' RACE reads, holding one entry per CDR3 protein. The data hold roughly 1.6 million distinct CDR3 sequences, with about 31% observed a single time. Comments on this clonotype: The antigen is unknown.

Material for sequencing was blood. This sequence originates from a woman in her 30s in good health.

The chain's CDR3 is CASSERGQYTEAFF. The DNA for the CDR3 is TGTGCCAGCAGTGAAAGGGGGCAGTACACTGAAGCTTTCTTT. The chain combines TRBV2 with TRBJ1-1, with 7 bases that match TRBD1. The junction had 3 bases not matched to a gene; V was cut back by 2 bases and J by 3 bases. The CDR3 spans 14 residues. Germline CDR1 SNHLY, CDR2 FYNNEI.